The 6 T cell receptor beta chains reported below all come from one sample, sequenced in a study of blood T cells in healthy people across ages (dated by TCRdb to the mid-2010s). Library preparation employed 5' RACE. A second PCR of about 7 to 12 cycles was run with a J-beta primer mix and a sample-barcoded 5' primer. TCRdb handled the public reads itself, with Q25 trimming in fastp and clone calling in MiXCR, and kept productive beta chains. Each CDR3 protein appears once, grouped with its most common genes and DNA. The sample table lists 1.5 million to 2 million distinct CDR3 sequences, approximately 39% of them with a count of one. More than 20% of the sample is taken by the ten largest. Input material: blood. These receptors were taken from a human donor in good health.

This clonotype was found a few times. The rearrangement uses TRBV3-1 and TRBJ2-3; 7 bases map to TRBD2. Germline lookup yields CDR1 LGHDT and CDR2 YNNKEL (reference sequence). After removal of 1 base from V and 4 bases from J, the junction contained 2 bases not matched to a gene. The CDR3 has 14 residues. CDR3 in amino acids: CASSQAGRADTQYF. In DNA form, the CDR3 reads TGTGCCAGCAGCCAAGCGGGGAGGGCAGATACGCAGTATTTT.

The chain uses TRBV12-3 or TRBV12-4 and TRBJ2-1; 9 bases agree with TRBD2. CDR3 size: 16 residues. Trimming cost V 3 bases and J 8 bases; bases outside gene matches: 11. In nucleotides, the CDR3 is TGTGCCAGCAGTTTCCTTGGCGGGGGGGCCCGGTATGAGCAGTTCTTC. Protein: CASSFLGGGARYEQFF.

This clonotype was counted at least ten times. The V call is TRBV29-1, the J call TRBJ1-2; D is uncertain. V was trimmed by 3 bases and J by 5 bases, leaving 10 bases between them. Germline V gene sequence: CDR1 SQVTM, CDR2 ANQGSEA. The CDR3 has 12 residues. CDR3 nucleotide sequence: TGCAGCGTTGAGCCTGTGAGGTATGGCTACACCTTC. Translation: CSVEPVRYGYTF.

The genes are TRBV28 and TRBJ2-6, with D uncertain. Per the germline V gene, CDR1 is MDHEN and CDR2 is SYDVKM. Trimming took 3 bases from V and 1 from J, leaving 7 bases between them. The CDR3 totals 15 residues. The CDR3 spells CASSLYPSGANVLTF. CDR3 nucleotide sequence: TGTGCCAGCAGTTTGTATCCTTCTGGGGCCAACGTCCTGACTTTC.

The genes are TRBV6-1 and TRBJ2-3; weak D call: TRBD2 (7 bases). CDR3 length: 15 amino acids. CDR1 is MNHNS and CDR2 is SASEGT in the germline V gene. Trimming took off 0 bases at V and 6 bases at J, with 13 bases between the two ends. CDR3 nucleotides: TGTGCCAGCAGTGAAGCGGGGGGGCTTAGGGATACGCAGTATTTT. It is translated as CASSEAGGLRDTQYF.

The genes are TRBV7-2 and TRBJ2-7; D is uncertain. The CDR3 totals 13 residues. Deletions cut 2 bases from V and 6 bases from J, with 11 bases between. Looked up from germline, CDR1 is SGHTA and CDR2 is FQGNSA. The CDR3 DNA follows: TGTGCCAGCAGCTTAAAGCTTAGTGCCGAGCAGTACTTC. This encodes CASSLKLSAEQYF.